This TCR beta chain was recorded in a study of T cell repertoires in cytomegalovirus infection. About the study: Public TCR beta signatures indicated both CMV infection and matching HLA type. Points from the study as a whole: Identification of carriers of CMV plus the relevant HLA was performed using cumulative public TCR beta family frequency. Ex vivo responses were dominated by HLA-C-restricted CMV-specific TCR beta clonotypes.

Germline CDR1 MNHNS, CDR2 SASEGT. The CDR3 is 15 amino acids. J gave up 8 bases and V 6 bases, and 10 bases lay outside the gene matches. This clonotype was seen a few times. Its antigen is unidentified. MiXCR was run by TCRdb on the reads, yielding one entry per CDR3 protein. The sample records around 900,000 distinct CDR3 sequences, about 33% being singletons. The sample here was cultured CD8+ T cells from PBMCs, taken from culture after CMV antigen stimulation. V gene TRBV6-1 combines with J gene TRBJ2-1, with TRBD2 identical over 10 bases. The sequence derives from a human donor in good health (CMV status not recorded). Some clones in this sample may be carry-over from other donors' samples. CDR3 in DNA: TGTGCCAGCAGCTTCTCTAGCGGGGGTAGAGATGAGCAGTTCTTC. Translation gives CASSFSSGGRDEQFF.